These T cell receptor beta chains were read from a single sample in a study of T cell responses to AZD1222 COVID-19 vaccine. The assay was immunoSEQ multiplex PCR, and TCRdb's table has in-frame clones only and misses some. The sample has about 35,000 clones, 86% seen once. This sample comprised peripheral blood, obtained 28 days after the second AZD1222 dose. The receptor set was obtained from an adult who received the AZD1222 COVID-19 vaccine. CDR3s include the opening cysteine and the closing phenylalanine or tryptophan. Each record gives: D gene, J gene, CDR3 length, V gene, clone size, CDR3 protein, CDR3 DNA. A D gene is named only where the DNA matches it firmly. A row's size may be missing; if present it is once, few, many or a size class.

>NA|TRBJ2-1|16|TRBV7-8|NA
CASSPIHTTTYNEQFF
TGTGCCAGCAGCCCGATTCATACTACCACTTACAATGAGCAGTTCTTC
>NA|TRBJ1-5|12|TRBV6-5|NA
CAHSRSNQPQHF
TGTGCCCATAGCCGGAGCAATCAGCCCCAGCATTTT
>NA|TRBJ1-6|11|TRBV30|NA
CAWTSNSPLHF
TGTGCCTGGACTTCAAATTCACCCCTCCACTTT
>NA|TRBJ1-2|14|TRBV3-1/TRBV3-2|once
CASTSVGGGYGYTF
TGTGCCAGCACCTCAGTAGGAGGTGGCTATGGCTACACCTTC
>TRBD1|TRBJ2-7|14|TRBV18|NA
CASSTGTGYHEQYF
TGTGCCAGTTCTACCGGGACAGGGTACCACGAGCAGTACTTC
>NA|TRBJ2-5|14|TRBV5-1|once
CASSFKGEKETQYF
TGCGCCAGCAGCTTCAAGGGGGAGAAAGAGACCCAGTACTTC
>NA|TRBJ1-2|12|TRBV3-1/TRBV3-2|NA
CASSQEDYGYTF
TGTGCCAGCAGCCAAGAGGACTATGGCTACACCTTC
>NA|TRBJ1-1|15|TRBV18|NA
CASSPAGRKNTEAFF
TGTGCCAGCTCACCTGCGGGACGGAAGAACACTGAAGCTTTCTTT
>NA|TRBJ2-7|13|TRBV11-2|once
CASTTGFPYEQYF
TGTGCCAGCACCACAGGGTTCCCCTACGAGCAGTACTTC
>NA|TRBJ2-1|15|TRBV5-1|NA
CASSFGTSNYNEQFF
TGCGCCAGCAGCTTCGGGACTTCGAATTACAATGAGCAGTTCTTC
>NA|TRBJ2-5|13|TRBV9|NA
CASSVEGGQTQYF
TGTGCCAGCAGCGTAGAAGGGGGTCAGACCCAGTACTTC
>NA|TRBJ2-1|14|TRBV19|NA
CASSFQSSYNEQFF
TGTGCCAGTAGTTTCCAGAGCTCCTACAATGAGCAGTTCTTC
>NA|TRBJ2-7|15|TRBV5-1|NA
CASSLQYTSSYEQYF
TGCGCCAGCAGCTTGCAATATACCTCCTCCTACGAGCAGTACTTC
>TRBD1|TRBJ2-7|13|TRBV27|NA
CASSFLRGYEQYF
TGTGCCAGCAGTTTCCTCAGGGGGTACGAGCAGTACTTC
>NA|TRBJ1-2|12|TRBV6-5|NA
CASKGANYGYTF
TGTGCCAGCAAGGGGGCTAACTATGGCTACACCTTC
>TRBD1|TRBJ1-1|14|TRBV19|NA
CASSADRVNTEAFF
TGTGCCAGTAGTGCAGACAGGGTGAACACTGAAGCTTTCTTT
>NA|TRBJ1-1|13|TRBV6-1|NA
CASSYEGGTEAFF
TGTGCCAGCAGTTATGAGGGAGGTACTGAAGCTTTCTTT
>NA|TRBJ2-7|11|TRBV2|once
CASRPAYEQYF
TGTGCCAGCAGGCCGGCCTACGAGCAGTACTTC
>NA|TRBJ2-1|14|TRBV5-1|once
CASSLIGDYNEQFF
TGCGCCAGCAGCTTGATAGGGGACTACAATGAGCAGTTCTTC
>NA|TRBJ1-2|13|TRBV5-1|NA
CASSLRVGNGYTF
TGCGCCAGCAGCCTCAGGGTCGGAAATGGCTACACCTTC
>TRBD1|TRBJ1-3|17|TRBV11-2|NA
CASSPSGTGRSGNTIYF
TGTGCCAGCAGCCCCTCCGGGACAGGCCGCTCTGGAAACACCATATATTTT
>NA|TRBJ2-7|14|TRBV19|NA
CASSIERQSYEQYF
TGTGCCAGTAGTATAGAGAGACAGTCCTACGAGCAGTACTTC
>NA|TRBJ2-1|13|TRBV6-2/TRBV6-3|once
CASSYGQYNEQFF
TGTGCCAGCAGTTACGGGCAGTACAATGAGCAGTTCTTC
>TRBD1|TRBJ2-3|16|TRBV2|NA
CASSEAVTGGADTQYF
TGTGCCAGCAGTGAAGCAGTAACAGGGGGCGCAGATACGCAGTATTTT
>NA|TRBJ2-2|14|TRBV19|NA
CASSNRGYTGELFF
TGTGCCAGTAGTAATCGGGGGTACACCGGGGAGCTGTTTTTT
>NA|TRBJ2-1|13|TRBV3-1/TRBV3-2|NA
CASSPPSYNEQFF
TGTGCCAGCAGCCCCCCGAGTTACAATGAGCAGTTCTTC
>NA|TRBJ2-7|13|TRBV19|NA
CASSARRSVEQYF
TGTGCCAGTAGTGCTCGGCGATCAGTCGAGCAGTACTTC
>NA|TRBJ2-1|14|TRBV27|NA
CASSFVTGHNEQFF
TGTGCCAGCAGTTTTGTAACGGGACATAATGAGCAGTTCTTC
>NA|TRBJ1-2|14|TRBV25-1|NA
CASSDAQGVYGYTF
TGTGCCAGCAGTGATGCCCAGGGCGTCTATGGCTACACCTTC
>NA|TRBJ2-3|12|TRBV30|NA
CAWKAPGLAQYF
TGTGCCTGGAAGGCCCCGGGGTTGGCGCAGTATTTT
>NA|TRBJ1-2|14|TRBV25-1|NA
CASSPGQLSYGYTF
TGTGCCAGCAGTCCCGGACAGTTATCCTATGGCTACACCTTC
>TRBD2|TRBJ2-2|17|TRBV7-2|few
CASSLAVSGGADGELFF
TGTGCCAGCAGCTTAGCGGTTAGCGGGGGGGCCGACGGGGAGCTGTTTTTT
>TRBD2|TRBJ2-1|16|TRBV18|NA
CASSPSLAGGIDEQFF
TGTGCCAGCTCACCATCCCTAGCGGGGGGGATCGATGAGCAGTTCTTC
>TRBD1|TRBJ1-2|16|TRBV6-4|NA
CASSEWTGRPGYGYTF
TGTGCCAGCAGTGAATGGACAGGGCGGCCGGGGTATGGCTACACCTTC
>TRBD2|TRBJ2-3|14|TRBV7-9|NA
CASSWGGRTDTQYF
TGTGCCAGCAGCTGGGGGGGACGCACAGATACGCAGTATTTT
>TRBD2|TRBJ2-7|15|TRBV9|NA
CASSIGTSGSYEQYF
TGTGCCAGCAGCATCGGGACTAGCGGATCCTACGAGCAGTACTTC
>TRBD2|TRBJ2-1|15|TRBV7-3|NA
CASGSGTSVYNEQFF
TGTGCCAGCGGCTCCGGGACTAGCGTATACAATGAGCAGTTCTTC
>NA|TRBJ2-7|16|TRBV21-1|NA
CASSSRGQRAGYEQYF
TGTGCCAGCAGCTCACGGGGACAGCGGGCCGGGTACGAGCAGTACTTC
>TRBD1|TRBJ1-2|15|TRBV5-5|NA
CASSSSTGGRDGYTF
TGTGCCAGCAGCTCATCGACAGGGGGCAGGGATGGCTACACCTTC
>NA|TRBJ2-2|15|TRBV6-5|NA
CASSYHRANTGELFF
TGTGCCAGCTCCTATCACCGGGCCAACACCGGGGAGCTGTTTTTT
>TRBD2|TRBJ2-3|16|TRBV7-9|NA
CASSLWASGGADTQYF
TGTGCCAGCAGCTTATGGGCTAGCGGGGGCGCAGATACGCAGTATTTT
>TRBD2|TRBJ2-2|19|TRBV9|few
CASSVNPGTGGPNTGELFF
TGTGCCAGCAGCGTAAACCCCGGAACGGGAGGACCTAACACCGGGGAGCTGTTTTTT
>NA|TRBJ1-5|14|TRBV2|NA
CASSETAGNQPQHF
TGTGCCAGCAGTGAAACGGCAGGGAATCAGCCCCAGCATTTT
>TRBD1|TRBJ2-5|11|TRBV29-1|NA
CSGQGEETQYF
TGCAGCGGGCAGGGGGAGGAGACCCAGTACTTC
>TRBD2|TRBJ2-2|18|TRBV7-2|NA
CASSRLGGTSGPAGELFF
TGTGCCAGCAGCCGCCTGGGGGGTACTAGCGGACCCGCCGGGGAGCTGTTTTTT
>TRBD2|TRBJ2-3|12|TRBV30|NA
CAWSRGGNTQYF
TGTGCCTGGAGTCGGGGGGGAAATACGCAGTATTTT
>NA|TRBJ2-2|14|TRBV19|NA
CASSLSTVTGELFF
TGTGCCAGTAGTCTATCGACAGTCACCGGGGAGCTGTTTTTT
>TRBD1|TRBJ1-2|18|TRBV5-1|NA
CASSASRDRGADKNGYTF
TGCGCCAGCAGCGCATCCCGGGACAGGGGCGCCGACAAGAATGGCTACACCTTC
>TRBD1|TRBJ2-1|13|TRBV10-2|NA
CASNMGQYNEQFF
TGCGCCAGCAACATGGGACAGTACAATGAGCAGTTCTTC
>NA|TRBJ1-3|16|TRBV5-5|NA
CASSLRLGVSGNTIYF
TGTGCCAGCAGCTTAAGATTAGGGGTCTCTGGAAACACCATATATTTT
>NA|TRBJ1-6|13|TRBV3-1/TRBV3-2|NA
CASSPDKNSPLHF
TGTGCCAGCAGCCCGGACAAGAATTCACCCCTCCACTTT
>TRBD1|TRBJ1-5|13|TRBV6-5|NA
CASTWTGDQPQHF
TGTGCCAGCACCTGGACAGGCGATCAGCCCCAGCATTTT
>TRBD1|TRBJ2-2|14|TRBV28|NA
CASRTGQGTGELFF
TGTGCCAGCAGGACGGGACAGGGGACCGGGGAGCTGTTTTTT
>NA|TRBJ1-2|12|TRBV5-1|NA
CASSLSKNGYTF
TGCGCCAGCAGCTTGAGCAAGAATGGCTACACCTTC
>NA|TRBJ2-1|13|TRBV3-1/TRBV3-2|NA
CASSQFSNNEQFF
TGTGCCAGCAGCCAGTTCTCGAACAATGAGCAGTTCTTC
>NA|TRBJ2-1|12|TRBV13|NA
CASSQLPGEQFF
TGTGCCAGCAGCCAGCTGCCCGGCGAGCAGTTCTTC
>NA|TRBJ1-5|14|TRBV3-1/TRBV3-2|NA
CASSPQLSNQPQHF
TGTGCCAGCAGCCCACAATTGAGCAATCAGCCCCAGCATTTT
>NA|TRBJ2-7|13|TRBV28|NA
CASSVRAPYEQYF
TGTGCCAGCTCTGTGCGGGCTCCCTACGAGCAGTACTTC
>NA|TRBJ2-5|13|TRBV11-2|NA
CASSTGSGETQYF
TGTGCCAGCAGCACAGGGAGTGGAGAGACCCAGTACTTC